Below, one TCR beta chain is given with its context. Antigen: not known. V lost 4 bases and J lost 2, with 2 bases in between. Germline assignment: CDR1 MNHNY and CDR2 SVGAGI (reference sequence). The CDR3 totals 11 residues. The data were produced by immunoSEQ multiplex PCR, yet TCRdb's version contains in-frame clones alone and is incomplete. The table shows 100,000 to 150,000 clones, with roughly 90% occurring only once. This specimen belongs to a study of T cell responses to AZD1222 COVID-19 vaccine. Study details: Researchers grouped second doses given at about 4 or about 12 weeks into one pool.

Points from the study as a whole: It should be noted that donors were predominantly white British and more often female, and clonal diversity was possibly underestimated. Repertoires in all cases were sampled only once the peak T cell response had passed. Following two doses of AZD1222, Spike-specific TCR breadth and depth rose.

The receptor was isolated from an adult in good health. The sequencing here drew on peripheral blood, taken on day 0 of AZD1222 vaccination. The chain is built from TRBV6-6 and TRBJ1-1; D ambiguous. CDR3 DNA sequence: TGTGCCAGCAGTTCCAACACTGAAGCTTTCTTT. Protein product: CASSSNTEAFF.